Below are 14 T cell receptor beta chains sequenced from a single sample in a study of OX40 agonist ivuxolimab in advanced cancers. Measured with immunoSEQ multiplex PCR; TCRdb has only the in-frame clones, and not every one. Of roughly 89,000 clones in the sample, about 80% were seen once. Sequencing was performed on CD4+ or CD8+ T cells sorted from blood, taken in a trial of the OX40 agonist ivuxolimab. Source of these receptors: an adult with an advanced solid tumor such as melanoma, head and neck, liver or kidney cancer.

The chain carries TRBV6-1 and TRBJ1-1, with TRBD1 identical over 9 bases. Trimming took 7 bases from V and 1 from J; bases not matched to a gene: 4. The CDR3 covers 14 residues. Per germline, CDR1 MNHNS and CDR2 SASEGT. CDR3 in amino acids: CASITDRGNTEAFF. The DNA of the CDR3 is TGTGCCAGCATTACGGACAGGGGGAACACTGAAGCTTTCTTT.

The chain combines TRBV28 with TRBJ1-4, with D perhaps matching TRBD1 (6 bases). From germline, CDR1 is MDHEN and CDR2 SYDVKM. The V end lost 3 bases, the J end lost 8 bases, and 13 bases lay between the germline ends. The CDR3 contains 14 residues. The CDR3 here is CASSLGGGAEKLFF. The CDR3 DNA is TGTGCCAGCAGTTTGGGCGGGGGCGCAGAAAAACTGTTTTTT.

The V and J genes are TRBV18 and TRBJ2-7, with 13 bases fitting TRBD2. The ends lost 2 bases at V and 0 bases at J; junction bases unmatched: 7. Germline lookup yields CDR1 KGHSH and CDR2 LQKENI. The CDR3 is 18 amino acids. DNA for the CDR3: TGTGCCAGCTCACCAATGGGACTAGCGGGGCTAAGCTCCTACGAGCAGTACTTC. Protein: CASSPMGLAGLSSYEQYF. The variable domain in full, completed from reference TRBV18 and TRBJ2-7, reads NAGVMQNPRHLVRRRGQEARLRCSPMKGHSHVYWYRQLPEEGLKFMVYLQKENIIDESGMPKERFSAEFPKEGPSILRIQQVVRGDSAAYFCASSPMGLAGLSSYEQYFGPGTRLTVT.

V gene TRBV4-1 combines with J gene TRBJ2-1, with D perhaps assigned TRBD1 or TRBD2 (6 bases each). The V and J ends lost 0 bases and 5 bases respectively, with 11 bases between them. CDR3 length: 15 amino acids. Germline V CDR1 and CDR2: MGHRA, YSYEKL. CDR3 bases: TGCGCCAGCAGCCAAGAGGGGGGCCAGAACAATGAGCAGTTCTTC. Translation gives CASSQEGGQNNEQFF.

This rearrangement joins TRBV19 to TRBJ1-5, with 7 bases lining up with TRBD1. CDR3 length: 15 residues. The J segment lost 4 bases and the V segment lost 2 bases, leaving 5 bases of the junction unmatched. Germline CDR1 reads LNHDA; CDR2 reads SQIVND (reference sequence). Here the CDR3 DNA reads TGTGCCAGTAGTATAAGGACAGGAGGTAATCAGCCCCAGCATTTT. It translates to CASSIRTGGNQPQHF.

V is TRBV9 and J is TRBJ2-5; 9 nucleotides line up with TRBD2. Germline assignment: CDR1 SGDLS and CDR2 YYNGEE. The CDR3 covers 15 residues. Trimming took 0 bases from V and 5 from J; bases not matched to a gene: 5. Written as DNA, the CDR3 is TGTGCCAGCAGCGTAGGGACTAGCGACGCCGAGACCCAGTACTTC. Residues: CASSVGTSDAETQYF.

The J gene is TRBJ1-6, the V gene TRBV6-6; 9 nucleotides line up with TRBD1. CDR1 and CDR2 (germline): MNHNY, SVGAGI (reference sequence). V lost 6 bases to trimming and J lost 7 bases; unmatched junction nucleotides: 4. CDR3 length equals 14 residues. The CDR3 coding sequence is TGTGCCAGCAGAAAACAGGGGGCGAATTCACCCCTCCACTTT. Amino acid sequence: CASRKQGANSPLHF.

The rearrangement uses TRBV7-9 and TRBJ2-1; D ambiguous. V was clipped by 0 bases and J by 2 bases, with 8 bases between them. Per germline, CDR1 SEHNR and CDR2 FQNEAQ (reference sequence). This CDR3 has 15 amino acids. CDR3 DNA sequence: TGTGCCAGCAGCTTAGCGACCAGAACCTACAATGAGCAGTTCTTC. The encoded protein is CASSLATRTYNEQFF.

There are a few counts of this clone. The V gene is TRBV4-1, the J gene TRBJ1-1, with 7 bases fitting TRBD1. The V and J ends lost 4 bases and 5 bases, in that order; junction bases with no gene match: 10. This CDR3 comprises 15 residues. Germline V gene data show CDR1 as MGHRA and CDR2 as YSYEKL. The chain's CDR3 is CASSPIGGRETEAFF. As DNA, the CDR3 is TGCGCCAGCAGCCCTATAGGGGGCAGGGAAACTGAAGCTTTCTTT.

V gene TRBV9 combines with J gene TRBJ1-5, with D perhaps TRBD1 (5 bases). Trimming shortened V by 2 bases and J by 0 bases, and 15 bases separated the two germline ends. The CDR3 totals 17 residues. The V gene's germline CDR1 is SGDLS and CDR2 YYNGEE. In DNA, the CDR3 is TGTGCCAGCAGCGTGAGGGCCGGGGCATATAGCAATCAGCCCCAGCATTTT. This encodes CASSVRAGAYSNQPQHF.

The chain is built from TRBV5-4 and TRBJ1-2; 7 nucleotides match TRBD1. The CDR3 runs to 15 residues. V gave up 5 bases and J gave up 5 bases; unmatched junction bases: 12. CDR1 is SGHNT, CDR2 YYREEE, per germline (reference sequence). The CDR3 DNA follows: TGTGCCAGCAGGACCCTGGGAGGGGGCGCATATGGCTACACCTTC. It is translated as CASRTLGGGAYGYTF.

The chain employs TRBV4-3 and TRBJ1-1; TRBD1 might be the D (5 bases). The CDR3 covers 15 residues. CDR1 LGHNA and CDR2 YSLEER come from the germline V gene. The V and J ends lost 2 bases and 0 bases respectively, with 10 bases between them. The CDR3 DNA is TGCGCCAGCAGCCAAAATCTCAGGGTGAACACTGAAGCTTTCTTT. Protein sequence: CASSQNLRVNTEAFF.

The J gene is TRBJ2-7, the V gene TRBV7-2, with D unclear. The CDR3 extends over 15 amino acids. The germline V gene encodes CDR1 SGHTA and CDR2 FQGNSA. V shed 6 bases and J shed 6 bases, with 21 bases lying between them. The CDR3 region has the DNA TGTGCCAGCAGTCCTGACTTGCCCCCTACGGGCGAGCAGTACTTC. Translated: CASSPDLPPTGEQYF.

The rearrangement joins TRBV6-5 to TRBJ1-2; D unclear. The CDR3 consists of 12 residues. Germline CDR1 reads MNHEY; CDR2 reads SVGAGI. V was trimmed by 5 bases and J by 3 bases, leaving 7 bases between them. CDR3 bases: TGTGCCAGCAGTCGTACAGACTATGGCTACACCTTC. This encodes CASSRTDYGYTF.